These 20 T cell receptor beta chains were all obtained from the same sample, sequenced in a study of response to subunit inactivated influenza vaccine. MiXCR, applied by TCRdb to the RT-PCR reads, yields one record per CDR3 protein. The sample has hundreds of thousands of distinct CDR3 sequences; 14% are singletons. Sample: PBMCs from blood, taken 14 to 15 days before vaccination. These receptors all stem from a middle-aged man who received an inactivated influenza vaccine.

This clonotype was detected only a few times. The chain links TRBV6-1 to TRBJ1-4; the match to TRBD1 covers 7 bases. Germline assignment: CDR1 MNHNS and CDR2 SASEGT. Trimming cost V 1 base and J 7 bases; bases outside gene matches: 6. This CDR3 has 15 amino acids. Here the CDR3 reads CASSEGGQIVEKLFF. The DNA for the CDR3 is TGTGCCAGCAGTGAAGGGGGACAGATAGTTGAAAAACTGTTTTTT.

The chain employs TRBV7-9 and TRBJ1-4; no firm D call. Trimming shortened V by 4 bases and J by 4 bases, and 13 bases separated the two germline ends. This CDR3 comprises 15 residues. The germline CDR1 and CDR2 sequences are SEHNR and FQNEAQ (reference sequence). CDR3 protein: CASSSLEGINEKLFF. The CDR3 DNA reads TGTGCCAGCAGCTCCCTGGAGGGTATTAATGAAAAACTGTTTTTT.

The chain has TRBV18 and TRBJ2-7; D perhaps matches TRBD2 (5 bases). Germline V gives CDR1 KGHSH, CDR2 LQKENI. The CDR3 runs to 16 residues. The V and J ends lost 5 bases and 0 bases respectively, with 17 bases between them. CDR3 in amino acids: CASSGRELGLSYEQYF. The CDR3 nucleotides are TGTGCCAGCTCAGGACGGGAATTGGGCCTCTCCTACGAGCAGTACTTC.

V and J are TRBV6-6 and TRBJ1-1; D unresolved. The V and J ends lost 5 bases and 4 bases respectively, with 11 bases between them. The CDR3 has 13 residues. Per germline, CDR1 MNHNY and CDR2 SVGAGI (reference sequence). CDR3 residues: CASSVTTRTEAFF. The CDR3 DNA reads as TGTGCCAGCAGTGTCACAACGCGCACTGAAGCTTTCTTT.

The rearrangement links TRBV6-1 to TRBJ2-7; 7 nucleotides align to TRBD1. Germline values: CDR1 MNHNS, CDR2 SASEGT. V trimming: 6 bases; J trimming: 2 bases; junction bases outside the gene matches: 22. This CDR3 region has 19 residues. The CDR3 DNA reads as TGTGCCAGCAGCCCTCAGATTTTGCTTAGACAGGGCCCGACCTACGAGCAGTACTTC. This encodes CASSPQILLRQGPTYEQYF.

This clonotype has a single count. V gene TRBV7-9 combines with J gene TRBJ2-2, with D maybe TRBD1 (6 bases). CDR1 and CDR2 from the germline V gene are SEHNR and FQNEAQ (reference sequence). The CDR3 consists of 16 residues. The V end lost 3 bases, the J end lost 0 bases, and 11 bases lay between the germline ends. The CDR3 nucleotides are TGTGCCAGCAGCTTTACTCAGGGGCCGAACACCGGGGAGCTGTTTTTT. It encodes CASSFTQGPNTGELFF.

This chain uses TRBV28 with TRBJ2-1; D is possibly TRBD2 (6 bases). CDR1 and CDR2 from the germline V gene are MDHEN and SYDVKM. Trimming stripped 7 bases from V and 2 bases from J, with 12 bases between. The CDR3 consists of 14 residues. For the CDR3, the DNA is TGTGCCAGCACCTCTAGCGTCGCCTACAATGAGCAGTTCTTC. Protein sequence: CASTSSVAYNEQFF.

The chain recombines TRBV5-1 with TRBJ2-3; 16 bases agree with TRBD2. V trimming: 4 bases; J trimming: 0 bases; junction bases outside the gene matches: 2. CDR1 is SGHRS, CDR2 YFSETQ, per germline. CDR3 length equals 17 residues. The CDR3 DNA is TGCGCCAGCAGCAGGGGACTAGCGGGAGGGAGCACAGATACGCAGTATTTT. Translated: CASSRGLAGGSTDTQYF.

The J gene is TRBJ2-3, the V gene TRBV4-2; 14 nucleotides match TRBD2. The V gene's germline CDR1 is LGHNA and CDR2 YNFKEQ. Germline trimming cut 3 bases from V and 6 bases from J; bases unmatched to any gene: 5. The CDR3 is made up of 16 amino acids. Written as DNA, the CDR3 is TGTGCCAGCAGCCATGCTGGACTAGCGGGAGGTGATACGCAGTATTTT. It specifies CASSHAGLAGGDTQYF.

This clonotype was seen a few times. The chain joins TRBV20-1 to TRBJ2-7, with 7 bases identical to TRBD1. Trimming at V came to 6 bases and at J to 3 bases, leaving 20 bases not matched to a gene. CDR3 length: 17 residues. The germline gives CDR1 DFQATT, CDR2 SNEGSKA (reference sequence). CDR3 region: CSATEFKGQSRNYEQYF. In DNA, the CDR3 is TGCAGTGCAACCGAGTTCAAGGGACAGTCACGGAACTACGAGCAGTACTTC.

This chain uses TRBV27 with TRBJ1-1; D ambiguous. This CDR3 is built from 14 residues. Germline values: CDR1 MNHEY, CDR2 SMNVEV (reference sequence). The V end was cut by 5 bases, the J end by 2 bases, with 12 bases between. The CDR3 DNA follows: TGTGCCAGCAGTACGCTTCTAGCCAACACTGAAGCTTTCTTT. Translated: CASSTLLANTEAFF.

This chain links TRBV29-1 with TRBJ1-2; no reliable D call. CDR3 length: 12 residues. Trimming left V 6 bases short and J 8 bases short, with 16 bases between. CDR1 is SQVTM and CDR2 is ANQGSEA in the germline V gene. Written as DNA, the CDR3 is TGCAGCGTCGATCCGATGACTGCGGGCTACACCTTC. Translated, it gives CSVDPMTAGYTF.

This chain joins TRBV7-8 and TRBJ2-3; D call uncertain. The V gene lost 3 bases and the J gene lost 2 bases, with 9 bases spanning the gap. Germline lookup yields CDR1 SGHVS and CDR2 FQNEAQ. The CDR3 length is 14 residues. In nucleotides, the CDR3 is TGTGCCAGCAGCTTCGTGGGAAACACAGATACGCAGTATTTT. Translation gives CASSFVGNTDTQYF.

This rearrangement joins TRBV7-9 to TRBJ2-5; 7 nucleotides line up with TRBD2. V trimming: 4 bases; J trimming: 5 bases; junction bases outside the gene matches: 7. The length of the CDR3 is 14 residues. The V gene's germline CDR1 is SEHNR and CDR2 FQNEAQ (reference sequence). The CDR3 nucleotides read TGTGCCAGCAGCTCCAGACTAGCAATGGAGACCCAGTACTTC. This encodes CASSSRLAMETQYF.

Only a few counts were recorded for this clonotype. The chain combines TRBV12-3 or TRBV12-4 with TRBJ1-6; D is uncertain. This CDR3 spans 12 amino acids. V lost 5 bases and J 10 bases, leaving 9 bases between the germline ends. In DNA form, the CDR3 reads TGTGCCAGCAGTCAACAGAAGTCACCCCTCCACTTT. This codes for CASSQQKSPLHF.

This clonotype came up a few times. The chain recombines TRBV20-1 with TRBJ2-3; weak D call: TRBD1 (5 bases). CDR3 length: 12 amino acids. CDR1 is DFQATT and CDR2 is SNEGSKA in the germline V gene (reference sequence). The CDR3 DNA follows: TGCCTACCTAGGGGCTCCGGAGATACGCAGTATTTT. It codes for CLPRGSGDTQYF.

The chain links TRBV28 to TRBJ2-7, with D uncertain. The CDR3 extends over 12 amino acids. Germline loops: CDR1 MDHEN, CDR2 SYDVKM. V was cut by 10 bases and J by 6 bases, with 16 bases left in between. The CDR3 here is CATRRGETEQYF. The CDR3 region has the DNA TGTGCCACCCGGCGAGGCGAAACCGAGCAGTACTTC.

The genes are TRBV18 and TRBJ2-3; tentative D call: TRBD2 (6 bases). Germline CDR1 and CDR2: KGHSH and LQKENI. Trimming took off 1 base at V and 6 bases at J, with 20 bases between the two ends. The CDR3 extends over 17 amino acids. The CDR3 loop is CASSPLGTVITSDTQYF. The CDR3 DNA reads as TGTGCCAGCTCACCACTCGGGACTGTCATAACCTCGGATACGCAGTATTTT.

The chain recombines TRBV20-1 with TRBJ2-7; D perhaps matches TRBD2 (6 bases). Trimming removed 3 bases from V and 2 bases from J, with 14 bases in between. This CDR3 spans 14 amino acids. Germline lookup yields CDR1 DFQATT and CDR2 SNEGSKA (reference sequence). In nucleotides, the CDR3 is TGCAGTGCTAGTGGAGGGCGGTGGACCTACGAGCAGTACTTC. Translation gives CSASGGRWTYEQYF.

The chain combines TRBV20-1 with TRBJ1-5; D is possibly TRBD1 (5 bases). Trimming removed 5 bases from V and 2 bases from J, with 13 bases in between. The CDR3 is 14 amino acids. CDR1 DFQATT and CDR2 SNEGSKA come from the germline V gene (reference sequence). DNA for the CDR3: TGCAGTGCTGGGGCCCCGGGGGGCAATCAGCCCCAGCATTTT. It yields the protein CSAGAPGGNQPQHF.